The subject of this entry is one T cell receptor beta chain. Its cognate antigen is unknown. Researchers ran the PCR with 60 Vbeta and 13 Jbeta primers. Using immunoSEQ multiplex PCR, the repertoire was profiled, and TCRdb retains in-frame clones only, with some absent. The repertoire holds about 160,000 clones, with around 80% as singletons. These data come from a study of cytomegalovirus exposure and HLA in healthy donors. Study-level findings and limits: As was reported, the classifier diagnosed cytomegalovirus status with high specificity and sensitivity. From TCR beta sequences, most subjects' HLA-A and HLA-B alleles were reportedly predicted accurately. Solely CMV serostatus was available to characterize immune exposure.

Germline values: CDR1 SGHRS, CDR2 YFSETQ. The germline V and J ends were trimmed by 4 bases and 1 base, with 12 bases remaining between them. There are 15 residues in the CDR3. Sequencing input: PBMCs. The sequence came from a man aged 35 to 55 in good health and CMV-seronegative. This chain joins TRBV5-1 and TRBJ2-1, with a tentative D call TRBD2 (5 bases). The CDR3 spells CASSQTGLSYNEQFF. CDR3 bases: TGCGCCAGCAGCCAGACGGGGTTATCCTACAATGAGCAGTTCTTC.